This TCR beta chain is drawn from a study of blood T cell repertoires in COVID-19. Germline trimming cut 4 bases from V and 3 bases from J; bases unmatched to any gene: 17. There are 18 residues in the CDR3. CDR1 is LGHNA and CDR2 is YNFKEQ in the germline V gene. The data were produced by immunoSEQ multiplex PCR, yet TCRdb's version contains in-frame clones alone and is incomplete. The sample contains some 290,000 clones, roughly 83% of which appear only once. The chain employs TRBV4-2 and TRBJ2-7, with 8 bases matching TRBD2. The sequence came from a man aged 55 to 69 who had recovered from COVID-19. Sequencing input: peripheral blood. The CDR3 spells CASSRQVGRSGSGYEQYF. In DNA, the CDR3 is TGTGCCAGCAGCCGACAAGTCGGGAGGAGCGGGAGCGGCTACGAGCAGTACTTC.